The clone carrying this T cell receptor (beta chain) was recorded a few times. The CDR3 length is 12 residues. The germline gives CDR1 SEHNR, CDR2 FQNEAQ (reference sequence). V was pared by 5 bases and J by 9 bases, with 11 bases between. The source of the sample is a study of T cells in Graves' hyperthyroidism and ophthalmopathy. Study in general: At initial diagnosis, before any treatment had begun, peripheral blood was obtained.

The source material, RNA transcripts, was used to amplify TCR beta CDR3 regions. RT-PCR in the first round (using the HTBI primer set) targeted the TCR CDR3. TCRdb analysed the multiplex PCR reads with MiXCR anew, one entry per CDR3 protein. The table has hundreds of thousands of distinct CDR3 sequences, around 15% seen once; the top ten hold around 12%. Input material: blood. V is TRBV7-9 and J is TRBJ2-1; a weak D match, TRBD1 (6 bases). This TCR was recovered from a woman aged 50 to 60 with Graves' ophthalmopathy. The CDR3 sequence: CASSRTGTEQFF. CDR3 DNA sequence: TGTGCCAGCAGCCGTACAGGGACTGAGCAGTTCTTC.